In this sample, the clone carrying this T cell receptor (beta chain) turned up once. The sample is drawn from a study of T cell responses to AZD1222 COVID-19 vaccine. V lost 5 bases and J lost 8, with 12 bases in between. Germline assignment: CDR1 SEHNR and CDR2 FQNEAQ (reference sequence). The CDR3 length is 13 residues. Measured with immunoSEQ multiplex PCR; TCRdb has only the in-frame clones, and not every one. The table records 150,000 to 200,000 clones, 88% of them present only once. The sequence derives from an adult who received the AZD1222 COVID-19 vaccine. The chain is built from TRBV7-9 and TRBJ1-4, with D maybe TRBD1 (6 bases). This specimen was peripheral blood, taken 28 days after the second AZD1222 dose. CDR3 residues: CASSPRGAEKLFF. The CDR3 DNA follows: TGTGCCAGCAGCCCCAGGGGCGCAGAAAAACTGTTTTTT.